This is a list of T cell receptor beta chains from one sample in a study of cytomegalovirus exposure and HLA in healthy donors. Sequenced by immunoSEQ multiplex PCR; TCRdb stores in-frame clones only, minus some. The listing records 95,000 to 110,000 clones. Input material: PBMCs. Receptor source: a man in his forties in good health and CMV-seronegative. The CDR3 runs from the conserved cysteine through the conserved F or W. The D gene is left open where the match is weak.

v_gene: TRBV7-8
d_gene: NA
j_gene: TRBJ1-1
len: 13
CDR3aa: CASSHPGVTEAFF
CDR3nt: TGTGCCAGCAGCCACCCCGGGGTCACTGAAGCTTTCTTT

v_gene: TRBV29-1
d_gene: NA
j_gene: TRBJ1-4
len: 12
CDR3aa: CSAGMANEKLFF
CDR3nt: TGCAGCGCAGGGATGGCTAATGAAAAACTGTTTTTT

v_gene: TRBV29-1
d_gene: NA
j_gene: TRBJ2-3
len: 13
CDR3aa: CSVVIGSTDTQYF
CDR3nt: TGCAGCGTTGTGATCGGTAGCACAGATACGCAGTATTTT

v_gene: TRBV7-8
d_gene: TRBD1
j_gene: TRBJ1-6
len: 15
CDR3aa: CASSSDQGAYSPLHF
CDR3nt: TGTGCCAGCAGCTCCGATCAGGGGGCGTATTCACCCCTCCACTTT

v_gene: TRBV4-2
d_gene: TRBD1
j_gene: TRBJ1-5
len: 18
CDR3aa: CASSPVRGQGASNQPQHF
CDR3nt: TGTGCCAGCAGCCCCGTACGCGGACAGGGGGCTAGCAATCAGCCCCAGCATTTT

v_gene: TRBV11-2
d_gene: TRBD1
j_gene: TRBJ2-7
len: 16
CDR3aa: CASSLDRAGGSYEQYF
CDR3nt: TGTGCCAGCAGCTTAGATCGGGCAGGGGGTTCCTACGAGCAGTACTTC

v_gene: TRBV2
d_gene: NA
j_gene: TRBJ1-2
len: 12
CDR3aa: CASRIASLEHTF
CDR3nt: TGTGCCAGCAGGATTGCGAGCCTTGAACACACCTTC

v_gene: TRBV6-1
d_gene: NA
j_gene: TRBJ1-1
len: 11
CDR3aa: CASSTDRRAFF
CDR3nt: TGTGCCAGCAGCACCGACAGGAGGGCTTTCTTT

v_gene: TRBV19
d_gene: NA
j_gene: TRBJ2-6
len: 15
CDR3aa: CASSIGLSGANVLTF
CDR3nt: TGTGCCAGTAGTATAGGACTCTCTGGGGCCAACGTCCTGACTTTC

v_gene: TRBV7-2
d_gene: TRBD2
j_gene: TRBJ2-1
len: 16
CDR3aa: CASSRLAGGSYNEQFF
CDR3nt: TGTGCCAGCAGCCGACTAGCGGGGGGATCCTACAATGAGCAGTTCTTC

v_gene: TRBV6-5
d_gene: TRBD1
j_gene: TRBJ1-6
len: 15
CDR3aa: CASSYDRQGNSPLHF
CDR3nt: TGTGCCAGCAGTTATGATCGACAGGGGAATTCACCCCTCCACTTT

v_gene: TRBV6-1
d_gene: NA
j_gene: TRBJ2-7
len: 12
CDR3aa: CASSEQNYEQYF
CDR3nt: TGTGCCAGCAGTGAGCAGAACTACGAGCAGTACTTC

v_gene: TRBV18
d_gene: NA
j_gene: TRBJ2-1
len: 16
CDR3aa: CASSPATLTAYNEQFF
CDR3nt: TGTGCCAGCTCACCAGCTACCTTAACAGCCTACAATGAGCAGTTCTTC

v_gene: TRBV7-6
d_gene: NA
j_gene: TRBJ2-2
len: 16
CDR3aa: CASSQHLQGTTGELFF
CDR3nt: TGTGCCAGCAGCCAACATCTTCAGGGGACCACCGGGGAGCTGTTTTTT

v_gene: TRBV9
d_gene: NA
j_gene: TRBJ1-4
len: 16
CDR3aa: CASSLGVVGEGEKLFF
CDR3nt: TGTGCCAGCAGCCTAGGGGTAGTTGGCGAGGGTGAAAAACTGTTTTTT

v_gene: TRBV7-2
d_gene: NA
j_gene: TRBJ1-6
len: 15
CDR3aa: CASSGAGVGNSPLHF
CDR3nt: TGTGCCAGCAGCGGGGCCGGAGTAGGCAATTCACCCCTCCACTTT

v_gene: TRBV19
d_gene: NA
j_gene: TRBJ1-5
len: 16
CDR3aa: CASSIVGQGLNQPQHF
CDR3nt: TGTGCCAGTAGTATAGTCGGGCAGGGACTCAATCAGCCCCAGCATTTT

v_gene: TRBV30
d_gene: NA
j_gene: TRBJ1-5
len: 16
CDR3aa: CAWSVAPLVARQPQHF
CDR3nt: TGTGCCTGGAGTGTTGCACCTCTGGTTGCGAGGCAGCCCCAGCATTTT

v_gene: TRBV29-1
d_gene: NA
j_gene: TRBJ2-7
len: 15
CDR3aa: CSVDPGGSSSYEQYF
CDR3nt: TGCAGCGTTGACCCTGGTGGTAGCAGCTCCTACGAGCAGTACTTC

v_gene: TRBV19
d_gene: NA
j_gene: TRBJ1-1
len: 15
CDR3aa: CASSIDRGVNTEAFF
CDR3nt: TGTGCCAGTAGTATAGATCGGGGAGTGAACACTGAAGCTTTCTTT

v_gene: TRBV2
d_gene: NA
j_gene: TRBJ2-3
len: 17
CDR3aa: CASRDPGAGLQGDTQYF
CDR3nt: TGTGCCAGCAGAGATCCCGGTGCAGGTCTCCAGGGAGATACGCAGTATTTT

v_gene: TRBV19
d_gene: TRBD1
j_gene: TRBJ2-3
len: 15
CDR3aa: CASSPDRVWVDTQYF
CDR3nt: TGTGCCAGTAGCCCGGACAGGGTCTGGGTGGATACGCAGTATTTT

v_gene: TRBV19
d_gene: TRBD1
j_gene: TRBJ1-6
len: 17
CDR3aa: CASSLETGTGVNSPLHF
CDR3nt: TGTGCCAGTAGTCTCGAAACCGGGACAGGGGTCAATTCACCCCTCCACTTT